This note documents a single TCR beta chain sequence. Its antigen is not known. This record belongs to a study of T cell responses to AZD1222 COVID-19 vaccine. Broader study findings: Seropositive at baseline were only a handful of AZD1222 recipients. Spike-wide vaccine-associated CD4 TCRs dominated at 160-218 and 743-854.

The CDR3 is made up of 17 amino acids. Per germline, CDR1 SGHNT and CDR2 YENEEA. V was cut by 4 bases and J by 0 bases, with 16 bases left in between. Using immunoSEQ multiplex PCR, the repertoire was profiled, and TCRdb retains in-frame clones only, with some absent. The sample has some 150,000 clones, approximately 88% seen once. The TCR comes from an adult who received the MenACWY meningococcal vaccine as a control. The sequences come from peripheral blood, collected 28 days after the second dose of the MenACWY control vaccine. This sequence joins TRBV11-3 and TRBJ2-1, with D possibly being TRBD2 (5 bases). The CDR3 sequence is CASSSTPSSGSYNEQFF. CDR3 in DNA: TGTGCCAGCAGCTCGACTCCTAGCTCTGGCTCCTACAATGAGCAGTTCTTC.